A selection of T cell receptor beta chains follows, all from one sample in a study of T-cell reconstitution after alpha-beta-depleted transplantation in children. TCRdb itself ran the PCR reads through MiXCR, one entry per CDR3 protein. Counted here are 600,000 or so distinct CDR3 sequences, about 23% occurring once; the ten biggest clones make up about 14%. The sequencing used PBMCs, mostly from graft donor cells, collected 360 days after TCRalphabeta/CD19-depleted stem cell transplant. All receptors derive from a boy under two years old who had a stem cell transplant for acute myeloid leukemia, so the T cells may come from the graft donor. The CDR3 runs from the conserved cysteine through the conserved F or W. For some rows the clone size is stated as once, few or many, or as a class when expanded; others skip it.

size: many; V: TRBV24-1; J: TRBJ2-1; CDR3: CATSDRSSGVYNEQFF
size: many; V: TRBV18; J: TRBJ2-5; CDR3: CASSRQLQETQYF
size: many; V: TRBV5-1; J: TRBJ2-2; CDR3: CASSLERSGELFF
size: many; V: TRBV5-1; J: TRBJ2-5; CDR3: CASSPSGTQETQYF
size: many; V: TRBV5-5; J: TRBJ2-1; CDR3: CASSPGLAGAQYNEQFF
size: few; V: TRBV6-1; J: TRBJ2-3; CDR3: CASRIDFPSTDTQYF
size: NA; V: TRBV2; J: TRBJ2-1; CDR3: CASRTGYNEQFF
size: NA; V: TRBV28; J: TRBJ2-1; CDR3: CASSFHDGYSYNEQFF
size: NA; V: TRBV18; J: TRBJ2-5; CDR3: CASSPLRTVQETQYF
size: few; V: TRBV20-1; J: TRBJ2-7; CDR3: CSAGQGDEQYF
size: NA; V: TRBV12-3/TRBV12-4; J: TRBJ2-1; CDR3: CASSPGTGGNYYNEQFF
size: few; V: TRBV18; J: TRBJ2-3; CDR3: CASSTTGSSTDTQYF
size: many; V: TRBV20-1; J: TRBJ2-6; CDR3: CSARVGGSGANVLTF
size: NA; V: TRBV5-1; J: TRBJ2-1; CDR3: CASSLGDRGDNEQFF
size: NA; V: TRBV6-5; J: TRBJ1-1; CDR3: CASVLSPGNTEAFF
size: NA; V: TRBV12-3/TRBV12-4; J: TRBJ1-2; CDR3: CASSLDTTGVGYTF
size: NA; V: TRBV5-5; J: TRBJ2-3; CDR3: CASSLSAGEWNTQYF
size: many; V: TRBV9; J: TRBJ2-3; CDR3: CASSVASDTQYF
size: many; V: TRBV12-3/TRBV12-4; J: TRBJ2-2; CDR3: CASSPLGGFTGELFF
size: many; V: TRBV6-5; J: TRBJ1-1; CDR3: CASSYSVSGTEAFF
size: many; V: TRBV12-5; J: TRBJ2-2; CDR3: CASGLADPGELFF
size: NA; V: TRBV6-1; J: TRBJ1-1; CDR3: CASRLTDMNTEAFF
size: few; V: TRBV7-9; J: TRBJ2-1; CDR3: CASSPLRDSYNEQFF
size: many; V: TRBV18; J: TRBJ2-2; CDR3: CASSPLTGDSNTGELFF
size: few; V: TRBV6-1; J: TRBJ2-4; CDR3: CASSESDGRAGLGLAKNIQYF
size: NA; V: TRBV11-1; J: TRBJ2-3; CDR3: CASSLWEHTQYF
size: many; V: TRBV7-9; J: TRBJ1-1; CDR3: CASEAPPNTEAFF
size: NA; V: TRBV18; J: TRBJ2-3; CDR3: CASSQEEFREAQYF
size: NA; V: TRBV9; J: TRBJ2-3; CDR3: CASSVVEGGSDTQYF
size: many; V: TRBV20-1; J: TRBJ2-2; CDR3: CSARGGGGANTGELFF
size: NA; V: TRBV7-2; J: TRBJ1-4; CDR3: CASSSQGGGLKEKLFF
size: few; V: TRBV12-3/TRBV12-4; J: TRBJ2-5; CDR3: CASSLGTGTATGTQYF
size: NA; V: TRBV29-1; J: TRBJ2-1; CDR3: CSVNRASSYNEQFF
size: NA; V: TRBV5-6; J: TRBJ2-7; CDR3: CASSLPGTGYEQYF
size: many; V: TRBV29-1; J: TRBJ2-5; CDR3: CSVERGGPRGTQYF
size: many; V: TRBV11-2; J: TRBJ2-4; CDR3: CASNQGGGLNIQYF
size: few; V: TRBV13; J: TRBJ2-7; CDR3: CASSPKLGLSYEQYF
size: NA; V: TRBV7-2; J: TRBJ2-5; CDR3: CASEPRGSRETQYF
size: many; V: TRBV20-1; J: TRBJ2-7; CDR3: CSARDGDKSTYEQYF
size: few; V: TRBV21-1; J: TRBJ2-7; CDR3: CARKPGTGTYEQYF
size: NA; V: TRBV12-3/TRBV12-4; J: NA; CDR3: CASSWDYEQFF
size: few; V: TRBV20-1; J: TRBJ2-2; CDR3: CSASTSGGAVTGELFF
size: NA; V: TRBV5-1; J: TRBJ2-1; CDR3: CASSLGTGEFF
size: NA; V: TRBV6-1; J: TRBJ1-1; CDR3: CASCPGHRNTEAFF
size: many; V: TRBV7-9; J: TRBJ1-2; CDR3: CASSLSGTGVGYTF
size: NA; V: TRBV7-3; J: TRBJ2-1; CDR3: CASSFTGHEQFF
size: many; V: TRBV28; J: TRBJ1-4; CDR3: CASSLGRTEKLFF
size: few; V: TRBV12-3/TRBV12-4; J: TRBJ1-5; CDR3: CASSVRISNQPQHF
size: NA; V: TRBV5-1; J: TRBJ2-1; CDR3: CASSSEGAGSSYNEQFF
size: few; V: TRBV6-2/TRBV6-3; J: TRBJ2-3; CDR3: CASSYTGETDTQYF
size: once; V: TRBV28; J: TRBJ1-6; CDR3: CASSLRVKVAIFGSPLHF
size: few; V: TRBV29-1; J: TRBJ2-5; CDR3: CSARGYRQETQYF
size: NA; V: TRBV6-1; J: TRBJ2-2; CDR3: CASTPGAYTGELFF
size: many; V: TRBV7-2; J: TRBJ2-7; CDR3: CASSQRGGPDEQYF
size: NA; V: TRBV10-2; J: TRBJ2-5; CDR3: CASSGSRGNTETQYF
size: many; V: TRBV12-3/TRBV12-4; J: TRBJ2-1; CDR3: CASRHTRIYNEQFF
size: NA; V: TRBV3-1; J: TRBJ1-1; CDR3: CASSRVSEGRTEAFF
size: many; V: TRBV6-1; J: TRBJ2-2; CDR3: CASRPATHTGELFF
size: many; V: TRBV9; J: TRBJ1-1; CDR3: CASSPGTRNPEAFF